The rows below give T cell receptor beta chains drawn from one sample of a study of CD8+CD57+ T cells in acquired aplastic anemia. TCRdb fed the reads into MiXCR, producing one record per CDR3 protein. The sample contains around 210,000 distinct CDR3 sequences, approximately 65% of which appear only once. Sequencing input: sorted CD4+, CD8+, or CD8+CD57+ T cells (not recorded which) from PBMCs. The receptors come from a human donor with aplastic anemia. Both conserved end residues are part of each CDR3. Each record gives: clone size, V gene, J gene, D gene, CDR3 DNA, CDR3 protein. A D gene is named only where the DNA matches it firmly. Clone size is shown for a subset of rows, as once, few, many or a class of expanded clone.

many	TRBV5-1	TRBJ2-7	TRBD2	TGCGCCAGCAGCTTGGGACAACTAGCGGGGGGAGCGCTAGTAACCTACGAGCAGTACTTC	CASSLGQLAGGALVTYEQYF
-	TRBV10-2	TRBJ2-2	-	TGCGCCAGCAGTGAGACAAGAGGATCCGGGGAGCTGTTTTTT	CASSETRGSGELFF
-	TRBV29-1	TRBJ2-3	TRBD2	TGCAGCGTTGCCGGACTAGTGGGAGATACGCAGTATTTT	CSVAGLVGDTQYF
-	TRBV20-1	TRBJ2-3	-	TGCAGTGCTAGAGATATCAGGGGAGGAGATACGCAGTATTTT	CSARDIRGGDTQYF
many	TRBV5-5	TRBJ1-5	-	TGTGCCAGCAGCTTGGTTGGCCAAGCCAATCAGCCCCAGCATTTT	CASSLVGQANQPQHF
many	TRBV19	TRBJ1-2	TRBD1	TGTGCCAGTAGTCCCATGGGGACAGGGATGTTCTATGGCTACACCTTC	CASSPMGTGMFYGYTF
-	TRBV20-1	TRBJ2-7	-	TGCAGTGTCATAAGTCGGGACAAACTCTCCTACGAGCAGTACTTC	CSVISRDKLSYEQYF
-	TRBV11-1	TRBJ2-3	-	TGTGCAGACCTCGCAGCGCCGGGCTCAGATACGCAGTATTTT	CADLAAPGSDTQYF
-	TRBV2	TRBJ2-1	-	TGTGCCAGCAGTACGTTCCGGGACCAGAATGAGCAGTTCTTC	CASSTFRDQNEQFF
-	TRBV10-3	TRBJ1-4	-	TGTGCCATCAGGAACCCAGGGGAGGATGAAAAACTGTTTTTT	CAIRNPGEDEKLFF
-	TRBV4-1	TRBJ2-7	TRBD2	TGCGCCAGCAGCCGTCCGGGCGGGAGTTTGTACGAGCAGTACTTC	CASSRPGGSLYEQYF
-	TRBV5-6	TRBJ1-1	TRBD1	TGTGCCAGCAGCCCCAGGGGGCGAGGTGAAGCTTTCTTT	CASSPRGRGEAFF
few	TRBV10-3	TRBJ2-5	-	TGTGCCATCGCGGTGTCGGAAGAGACCCAGTACTTC	CAIAVSEETQYF
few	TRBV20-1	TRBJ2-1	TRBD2	TGCAGTGCCAACCTCCTAGCGGCCTACAATGAGCAGTTCTTC	CSANLLAAYNEQFF
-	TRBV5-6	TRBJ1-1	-	TGTGCCAGCAGCTTCTTCAGGGTTGAAGCTTTCTTT	CASSFFRVEAFF
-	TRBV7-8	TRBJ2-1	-	TGTGCCAGCAGCTTAGCTGGTACCTACAATGAGCAGTTCTTC	CASSLAGTYNEQFF
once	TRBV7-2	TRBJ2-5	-	TGTGCCAGCAGCTTAGATGGCAGGGCGGGCGAGACCCAGTACTTC	CASSLDGRAGETQYF
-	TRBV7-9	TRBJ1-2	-	TGTGCCAGCAGCTTAGGCCGGGGCCGGGGCTACACCTTC	CASSLGRGRGYTF
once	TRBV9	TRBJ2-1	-	TGTGCCAGCAGCCCCAACCGGGGAAATGAGCAGTTCTTC	CASSPNRGNEQFF
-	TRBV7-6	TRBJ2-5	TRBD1	TGTGCCAGACACTATCGCACGACAGGGGGTGAGTGGACCCAGTACTTC	CARHYRTTGGEWTQYF
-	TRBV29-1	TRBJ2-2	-	TGCAGCTTCCTGGGGGGCGGGAGCATCACCGGGGAGCTGTTTTTT	CSFLGGGSITGELFF
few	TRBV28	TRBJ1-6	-	TGTGCCAGCAGGCCGGACAGTTATAATTCACCCCTCCACTTT	CASRPDSYNSPLHF
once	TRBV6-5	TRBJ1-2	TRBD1	TGTGCCAGCAGTCCTGCCCCTGACAGGGGTCGGGGCTACACCTTC	CASSPAPDRGRGYTF
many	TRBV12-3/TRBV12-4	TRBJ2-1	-	TGTGCCAGCAGCCATCGACCGAGCTCCTACAATGAGCAGTTCTTC	CASSHRPSSYNEQFF
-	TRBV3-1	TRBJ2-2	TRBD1	TGTGCCAGCAGCCAAGGGGATCCGGGACAGATACCCGCGGAGCTGTTTTTT	CASSQGDPGQIPAELFF
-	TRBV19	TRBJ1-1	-	TGTGCCAGTACCACCACAGGGAGGGCTGAAGCTTTCTTT	CASTTTGRAEAFF
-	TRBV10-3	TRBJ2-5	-	TGCGCCATCAGTGTGGGGACATGGCCGAACCAAGAGGCCCAGTACTTC	CAISVGTWPNQEAQYF